The 2 T cell receptor beta chains reported below all come from one sample, sequenced in a study of blood T cell repertoires in COVID-19. Using immunoSEQ multiplex PCR, the repertoire was profiled, and TCRdb retains in-frame clones only, with some absent. The data contain under 250,000 clones, roughly four fifths of them singletons. The sample comprised peripheral blood. The source of these receptors is a young man who had recovered from COVID-19.

This chain links TRBV5-5 with TRBJ2-1; TRBD2 agrees at 12 bases. Germline-derived CDR1 and CDR2 are SGHKS and YYEKEE (reference sequence). The CDR3 has 16 residues. V shed 0 bases and J 2 bases; nucleotides not matched to a gene: 0. The CDR3 nucleotides are TGTGCCAGCAGCTTGGGGACTAGCGGGGCCTACAATGAGCAGTTCTTC. This translates into CASSLGTSGAYNEQFF.

J is TRBJ1-5 and V is TRBV19; the match to TRBD1 covers 7 bases. The J segment lost 6 bases and the V segment lost 8 bases, leaving 10 bases of the junction unmatched. Germline V gene data show CDR1 as LNHDA and CDR2 as SQIVND (reference sequence). The CDR3 covers 14 residues. This CDR3 reads CASRTTGSFQPQHF. The CDR3 DNA follows: TGTGCCAGTCGGACGACAGGGAGCTTTCAGCCCCAGCATTTT. The entire variable domain, with the rest obtained from reference TRBV19 and TRBJ1-5, is as follows: DGGITQSPKYLFRKEGQNVTLSCEQNLNHDAMYWYRQDPGQGLRLIYYSQIVNDFQKGDIAEGYSVSREKKESFPLTVTSAQKNPTAFYLCASRTTGSFQPQHFGDGTRLSIL.